Shown below are 5 T cell receptor beta chains from a single sample sequenced in a study of cytomegalovirus exposure and HLA in healthy donors. The PCR had 60 Vbeta and 13 Jbeta primers. Some clones are missing from TCRdb's copy, which holds only in-frame ones; the method was immunoSEQ multiplex PCR. Among 150,000 to 200,000 clones listed, over 75% were seen once. The sample comprised PBMCs. Receptors were obtained from a man aged 55 to 70 in good health and CMV-seronegative.

The chain combines TRBV5-6 with TRBJ2-7; a possible D gene is TRBD2 (7 bases). Deletions cut 4 bases from V and 0 bases from J, with 17 bases between. CDR3 length: 16 residues. Germline V gene data show CDR1 as SGHDT and CDR2 as YYEEEE. CDR3 bases: TGTGCCAGCAGCCCGAATGGGGGGGCTCGCTCCTACGAGCAGTACTTC. It specifies CASSPNGGARSYEQYF.

For this clone: The identical CDR3 is also encoded by other nucleotide sequences in the sample. The chain is built from TRBV6-5 and TRBJ1-2, with D perhaps TRBD1 (5 bases). This CDR3 spans 12 amino acids. V dropped 6 bases and J dropped 8 bases, with 13 bases sitting between them. CDR1 is MNHEY, CDR2 SVGAGI, per germline. CDR3 in DNA: TGTGCCAGCAGCAGAGACAGCTACGGCTACACCTTC. Translation gives CASSRDSYGYTF.

The chain has TRBV7-8 and TRBJ2-2; 7 nucleotides agree with TRBD1. Germline values: CDR1 SGHVS, CDR2 FQNEAQ. The CDR3 extends over 14 amino acids. J was trimmed by 5 bases and V by 7 bases; bases with no gene match: 7. The CDR3 protein is CASTLRQGTGELFF. CDR3 in DNA: TGTGCCAGCACCCTAAGACAGGGTACCGGGGAGCTGTTTTTT.

This clone came up once. The rearrangement joins TRBV6-1 to TRBJ2-1; 11 bases agree with TRBD2. The germline CDR1 and CDR2 sequences are MNHNS and SASEGT. V was clipped by 3 bases and J by 7 bases; unmatched bases: 5. This CDR3 has 15 amino acids. The CDR3 loop is CASSDLGLAVNEQFF. The CDR3 DNA reads TGTGCCAGCAGTGACCTGGGACTAGCGGTTAATGAGCAGTTCTTC.

V is TRBV19 and J is TRBJ1-4, with D unclear. The germline V gene encodes CDR1 LNHDA and CDR2 SQIVND (reference sequence). The CDR3 runs 13 residues. V was shortened by 5 bases and J by 8 bases, with 12 bases between the two germline ends. This CDR3 reads CASSDRVEEKLFF. The CDR3 nucleotides read TGTGCCAGTAGTGACCGGGTGGAGGAAAAACTGTTTTTT.